This passage covers 20 T cell receptor beta chains from one sample sequenced in a study of cytomegalovirus exposure and HLA in healthy donors listed by TCRdb under 2017. The library was built by means of the immunoSEQ multiplex PCR assay. For the multiplex PCR, a mixture combining 60 forward primers for TCR Vbeta segments and 13 reverse primers for TCR Jbeta segments was used. The source is immuneACCESS, and TCRdb retained only in-frame sequences with V and J called. Part of the clones is not carried over; for the studies checked, unresolved V genes explain less than half of this, and the remainder is unexplained. For this sample the table gives some 110,000 clones, of which about 70% were detected only once. Together, the top ten hold 0.85% to 0.9% of the sample. Sequencing was carried out using PBMCs. These receptors were collected from a young woman in good health and CMV-seronegative.

The chain has TRBV7-9 and TRBJ2-5; 9 nucleotides agree with TRBD1. Per the germline V gene, CDR1 is SEHNR and CDR2 is FQNEAQ (reference sequence). CDR3 size: 16 residues. V lost 6 bases to trimming and J lost 4 bases; unmatched junction nucleotides: 12. The CDR3 loop is CASRLNPGQGGETQYF. In DNA, the CDR3 is TGTGCCAGCAGACTAAATCCGGGACAGGGAGGAGAGACCCAGTACTTC. Full variable domain (missing parts from reference TRBV7-9 and TRBJ2-5): DTGVSQNPRHKITKRGQNVTFRCDPISEHNRLYWYRQTLGQGPEFLTYFQNEAQLEKSRLLSDRFSAERPKGSFSTLEIQRTEQGDSAMYLCASRLNPGQGGETQYFGPGTRLLVL.

The CDR3 DNA reads TGTGCCAGCAGTGATATAAGGGGCGGTAATGAAAAACTGTTTTTT. It translates to CASSDIRGGNEKLFF. V usage is TRBV2 and J usage is TRBJ1-4, with a possible D match to TRBD1 (5 bases). The V gene lost 3 bases and the J gene lost 4 bases, with 12 bases spanning the gap. Per the germline V gene, CDR1 is SNHLY and CDR2 is FYNNEI. The CDR3 covers 15 residues.

This chain connects TRBV29-1 to TRBJ2-7; a weak D match, TRBD2 (7 bases). The V and J ends lost 4 bases and 3 bases respectively, with 10 bases between them. CDR1 and CDR2 (germline): SQVTM, ANQGSEA. The CDR3 length is 12 residues. CDR3 bases: TGCAGCGTTGTAGGGGGGGTCTACGAGCAGTACTTC. It encodes CSVVGGVYEQYF.

V gene TRBV7-6 combines with J gene TRBJ2-1, with 8 bases lining up with TRBD1. The length of the CDR3 is 15 residues. Trimming cost V 4 bases and J 7 bases; bases outside gene matches: 9. Germline V lookup: CDR1 SGHVS, CDR2 FNYEAQ. CDR3: CASSSFTRGLNEQFF. CDR3 DNA: TGTGCCAGCAGCTCCTTTACCAGGGGGCTGAATGAGCAGTTCTTC.

The rearrangement joins TRBV30 to TRBJ1-3, with TRBD1 matching 8 bases. V dropped 4 bases and J dropped 2; count of bases not matched to a gene: 4. CDR1 is GTSNPN, CDR2 SVGIG, per germline (reference sequence). This CDR3 is 14 amino acids long. The CDR3 sequence: CAWNRGLAGNTIYF. DNA of the CDR3: TGTGCCTGGAACAGGGGGTTGGCTGGAAACACCATATATTTT.

The chain recombines TRBV4-1 with TRBJ1-4; a weak D match, TRBD1 (6 bases). CDR3 size: 15 residues. V was trimmed by 2 bases and J by 5 bases, leaving 12 bases between them. Germline V gene sequence: CDR1 MGHRA, CDR2 YSYEKL. The CDR3 DNA reads TGCGCCAGCAGCCAAACGGACAGTCCCAATGAAAAACTGTTTTTT. This encodes CASSQTDSPNEKLFF.

The chain is built from TRBV30 and TRBJ1-2; TRBD1 might be the D (5 bases). Germline V gene sequence: CDR1 GTSNPN, CDR2 SVGIG (reference sequence). The CDR3 contains 15 residues. The V and J ends lost 0 bases and 4 bases respectively, with 15 bases between them. CDR3 sequence reads: CAWSVDGGAIYGYTF. The CDR3 coding sequence is TGTGCCTGGAGTGTAGACGGGGGAGCGATCTATGGCTACACCTTC.

This clone was found once. The chain has TRBV30 and TRBJ2-5; TRBD1 matches 8 bases. CDR1 and CDR2 (germline): GTSNPN, SVGIG (reference sequence). V gave up 3 bases and J gave up 5 bases; unmatched junction bases: 2. This CDR3 has 12 residues. This CDR3 reads CAWSRGRETQYF. CDR3 DNA sequence: TGTGCCTGGAGCAGGGGGCGGGAGACCCAGTACTTC.

This clone was observed a handful of times. The chain recombines TRBV5-1 with TRBJ2-7; 8 bases align to TRBD2. CDR1 and CDR2 (germline): SGHRS, YFSETQ. The ends lost 0 bases at V and 0 bases at J; junction bases unmatched: 2. This CDR3 contains 15 residues. CDR3 DNA sequence: TGCGCCAGCAGCTTGGAGAGCGGGGGCTCCTACGAGCAGTACTTC. Translated, it gives CASSLESGGSYEQYF.

The CDR3 loop is CSASTETEQYF. CDR3 nucleotide sequence: TGCAGTGCTTCGACAGAAACCGAGCAGTACTTC. This sequence joins TRBV20-1 and TRBJ2-7, with D possibly matching TRBD1 (5 bases). The V and J ends lost 5 bases and 6 bases respectively, with 11 bases between them. Per the germline V gene, CDR1 is DFQATT and CDR2 is SNEGSKA (reference sequence). The CDR3 sequence is 11 residues long.

This chain connects TRBV30 to TRBJ1-4; D is perhaps TRBD1 (6 bases). Trimming stripped 8 bases from V and 8 bases from J, with 21 bases between. Germline assignment: CDR1 GTSNPN and CDR2 SVGIG (reference sequence). The CDR3 totals 14 residues. The CDR3 DNA is TGTGCCAGTCCTGGGGGGGGCCAGGGGGAAAAACTGTTTTTT. Its translation is CASPGGGQGEKLFF.

The gene calls are TRBV6-1 and TRBJ2-1; D gene uncertain. The CDR3 has 14 residues. The V end lost 6 bases, the J end lost 6 bases, and 15 bases lay between the germline ends. Germline V gene sequence: CDR1 MNHNS, CDR2 SASEGT. This chain's CDR3 is CASRMPEDFNEQFF. The CDR3 DNA reads as TGTGCCAGCAGAATGCCCGAGGATTTCAATGAGCAGTTCTTC.

In its sample, this clone was seen once. The chain links TRBV5-5 to TRBJ2-6; 8 bases are a match to TRBD1. The CDR3 length is 16 residues. With 10 bases clipped from V and 2 bases from J, the junction kept 11 bases outside the gene matches. CDR1 is SGHKS and CDR2 is YYEKEE in the germline V gene (reference sequence). CDR3 DNA sequence: TGTGCCTGCGGGACAGGCACCGCCCCTGGGGCCAACGTCCTGACTTTC. Translation: CACGTGTAPGANVLTF.

The chain joins TRBV19 to TRBJ1-1; D is unresolved. This CDR3 is 16 amino acids long. Trimming left V 6 bases short and J 1 base short, with 18 bases between. Germline lookup yields CDR1 LNHDA and CDR2 SQIVND (reference sequence). In nucleotides, the CDR3 is TGTGCCAGTAGCCCCCAACTCTGGGCGAAGAACACTGAAGCTTTCTTT. It yields the protein CASSPQLWAKNTEAFF.

The CDR3 nucleotides read TGTGCCAGCAGTACCGGACAGGGTTTGAGTCAGCCCCAGCATTTT. It translates to CASSTGQGLSQPQHF. The chain uses TRBV6-5 and TRBJ1-5, with 8 positions matching TRBD1. Germline values: CDR1 MNHEY, CDR2 SVGAGI. With V trimmed by 5 bases and J by 6 bases, 9 bases remained unmatched. CDR3 size: 15 residues.

This clone was counted once. J is TRBJ1-1 and V is TRBV5-1; unclear D gene. V was clipped by 4 bases and J by 2 bases, with 9 bases between them. This CDR3 is built from 13 residues. Looked up from germline, CDR1 is SGHRS and CDR2 is YFSETQ. CDR3 residues: CASSPQLNTEAFF. DNA of the CDR3: TGCGCCAGCAGCCCACAGCTAAACACTGAAGCTTTCTTT.

This chain joins TRBV5-1 and TRBJ1-1; 12 nucleotides align to TRBD1. Germline V gene sequence: CDR1 SGHRS, CDR2 YFSETQ. The CDR3 is 18 amino acids. V was clipped by 3 bases and J by 4 bases; unmatched bases: 13. CDR3 residues: CASSWGQGAQGLATEAFF. Here the CDR3 DNA reads TGCGCCAGCAGCTGGGGACAGGGGGCGCAAGGGTTGGCCACTGAAGCTTTCTTT.

The rearrangement uses TRBV7-9 and TRBJ1-4; D gene uncertain. The CDR3 loop spans 12 amino acids. Looked up from germline, CDR1 is SEHNR and CDR2 is FQNEAQ (reference sequence). Trimming removed 2 bases at V and 17 bases at J, with 15 bases between. CDR3 DNA: TGTGCCAGCAGCTTAAGCGGCCAGGTCATCTTTTTT. Its protein product is CASSLSGQVIFF.

Only one count was recorded for this clone. V usage is TRBV6-5 and J usage is TRBJ1-2; D is uncertain. Looked up from germline, CDR1 is MNHEY and CDR2 is SVGAGI. CDR3 length: 12 amino acids. The ends were cut back, 8 bases at V and 8 bases at J, with 15 bases in the middle. The CDR3 loop reads CASAGSEGGYTF. The CDR3 DNA reads as TGTGCCAGCGCCGGGAGTGAAGGAGGCTACACCTTC.

This chain links TRBV15 with TRBJ2-1; 16 bases align to TRBD2. Germline V gives CDR1 LNHNV, CDR2 YYDKDF (reference sequence). The trim removed 3 bases at V and 8 bases at J, leaving 7 bases unmatched. The CDR3 extends over 17 amino acids. CDR3 sequence reads: CATSSLGLAGGFDEQFF. The CDR3 DNA sequence: TGTGCCACCAGCAGCCTGGGACTAGCGGGAGGGTTCGATGAGCAGTTCTTC.